Presented here are 9 T cell receptor beta chains from one specimen sequenced in a study of T cell clonotyping in hematopoietic cell transplantation. Time point reported: recipient sample about 28 days before transplant, after cytoreduction. Generated by immunoSEQ multiplex PCR, the TCRdb table keeps only in-frame clones and is missing some. The data contain fewer than 50,000 clones, 85% to 90% of them singletons. This sample comprised peripheral blood mononuclear cells, obtained before stem cell transplant. These receptors came from a man in his 60s with biphenotypic leukemia. Some clones in this sample may be carry-over from other donors' samples.

The chain couples TRBV30 to TRBJ2-3; D is uncertain. CDR1 and CDR2 from the germline V gene are GTSNPN and SVGIG (reference sequence). The V gene lost 0 bases and the J gene lost 2 bases, with 3 bases spanning the gap. The CDR3 spans 12 residues. The CDR3 loop reads CAWSVYTDTQYF. CDR3 in DNA: TGTGCCTGGAGTGTTTACACAGATACGCAGTATTTT.

The CDR3 DNA reads TGTGCCAGTAGTAAGCGGGAGATCACAGATACGCAGTATTTT. This translates into CASSKREITDTQYF. This chain connects TRBV19 to TRBJ2-3, with 8 bases matching TRBD2. From germline, CDR1 is LNHDA and CDR2 SQIVND (reference sequence). CDR3 length equals 14 residues. V was clipped by 4 bases and J by 2 bases; unmatched bases: 2.

V gene TRBV2 combines with J gene TRBJ2-7; unclear D gene. V lost 5 bases and J lost 4, with 15 bases in between. Per germline, CDR1 SNHLY and CDR2 FYNNEI. This CDR3 comprises 14 residues. The CDR3 sequence: CASSSVRSTYEQYF. The CDR3 DNA follows: TGTGCCAGCAGTAGCGTTAGGAGCACTTACGAGCAGTACTTC.

This clone was observed a single time. The chain couples TRBV14 to TRBJ1-2; no definite D call. Germline CDR1 reads SGHDN; CDR2 reads FVKESK. Trimming removed 3 bases at V and 5 bases at J, with 10 bases between. The CDR3 extends over 13 amino acids. CDR3: CASSHRPSYGYTF. The CDR3 region has the DNA TGTGCCAGCAGCCATAGGCCGTCGTATGGCTACACCTTC.

The chain has TRBV30 and TRBJ2-2; D ambiguous. This CDR3 comprises 11 residues. Trimming pared 3 bases from V and 6 bases from J, leaving 5 bases between. Germline CDR1 is GTSNPN and CDR2 is SVGIG (reference sequence). The CDR3 here is CAWRGSGELFF. CDR3 nucleotides: TGTGCCTGGAGGGGCTCCGGGGAGCTGTTTTTT.

This chain links TRBV10-1 with TRBJ2-3; 7 positions agree with TRBD2. Germline V CDR1 and CDR2: WNHNN, SYGVQD (reference sequence). V was pared by 2 bases and J by 1 base, with 6 bases of the junction left unmatched. The CDR3 runs to 16 residues. The CDR3 DNA is TGCGCCAGCAGTGAGGACCTAGCGGTTTGCACAGATACGCAGTATTTT. Translated, it gives CASSEDLAVCTDTQYF.

The chain links TRBV5-1 to TRBJ2-5; a possible D gene is TRBD2 (6 bases). Germline V gene lookup returns CDR1 SGHRS and CDR2 YFSETQ. The CDR3 has 14 amino acids. Trimming stripped 6 bases from V and 4 bases from J, with 16 bases between. CDR3: CASTLGGLGETQYF. The CDR3 bases are TGCGCCAGCACCCTGGGGGGTCTCGGAGAGACCCAGTACTTC.

J is TRBJ2-1 and V is TRBV6-1, with D unresolved. Trimming removed 5 bases from V and 9 bases from J, with 14 bases in between. The CDR3 spans 13 residues. In germline, CDR1 is MNHNS, CDR2 SASEGT. Written as DNA, the CDR3 is TGTGCCAGCAGTTCTTCAAATCACGCTGAGCAGTTCTTC. Translating it yields CASSSSNHAEQFF.

This clone was counted between two and nine times. This rearrangement joins TRBV9 to TRBJ2-7, with 11 bases fitting TRBD2. This CDR3 spans 15 amino acids. Germline CDR1 and CDR2: SGDLS and YYNGEE. With V trimmed by 1 base and J by 6 bases, 6 bases remained unmatched. CDR3 sequence (DNA): TGTGCCAGCAGCGTAAGCGTAGCGGGAGGGCGCGAGCAGTACTTC. Its protein is CASSVSVAGGREQYF.